The next 27 T cell receptor beta chains were all read from a single sample in a study of blood T cells in healthy people across ages. A second PCR, run for about 6 to 11 cycles, used a sample-barcoded 5' primer plus a J-beta primer mix. In TCRdb, the 5' RACE reads were re-called with MiXCR into one record per CDR3 protein. The data show roughly 680,000 distinct CDR3 sequences, more than 45% seen once. Sequenced sample: blood. These receptors originate from a woman older than 75 in good health.

The rearrangement links TRBV28 to TRBJ2-4; tentatively, D is TRBD2 (5 bases). The DNA end is more similar to TRBJ2-7, so the J call may be wrong. The CDR3 is made up of 16 amino acids. Per the germline V gene, CDR1 is MDHEN and CDR2 is SYDVKM. The CDR3 coding sequence is TGTGCCAGCAGTTTATCGGGGTCGGCAAACATTTACGAGCAGTACTTC. Its protein product is CASSLSGSANIYEQYF.

The rearrangement uses TRBV20-1 and TRBJ2-5; 7 bases align to TRBD2. Per germline, CDR1 DFQATT and CDR2 SNEGSKA (reference sequence). The CDR3 contains 12 residues. CDR3 in DNA: TGCACCGTCGGGGGGAGAAGTGATGAGCAGTACTTC. Translating it yields CTVGGRSDEQYF.

To note about this clonotype: This sequence may be a read error, since a much larger clone differs from it by one base. J is TRBJ2-1 and V is TRBV29-1; 7 bases align to TRBD1. The length of the CDR3 is 14 residues. V was pared by 7 bases and J by 0 bases, with 6 bases of the junction left unmatched. CDR1 and CDR2 from the germline V gene are SQVTM and ANQGSEA. For the CDR3, the DNA is TGCAGCGCCTCGACAGGGAGCTCCTACAATGAGCAGTTCTTC. Translation: CSASTGSSYNEQFF.

This chain uses TRBV12-3 or TRBV12-4 with TRBJ1-1; D uncertain. CDR3 length: 11 amino acids. V was cut by 6 bases and J by 6 bases, with 8 bases left in between. For the CDR3, the DNA is TGTGCCAGCAGAAGACTGGCTGAAGCTTTCTTT. Translation: CASRRLAEAFF.

This clonotype was found many times. V usage is TRBV6-1 and J usage is TRBJ2-1; TRBD2 matches 8 bases. V was pared by 7 bases and J by 9 bases, with 11 bases of the junction left unmatched. Germline V gene sequence: CDR1 MNHNS, CDR2 SASEGT. This CDR3 is 14 amino acids long. DNA for the CDR3: TGTGCCAGCACCCCAGCGGGAGAACCCAGTGAGCAGTTCTTC. The encoded protein is CASTPAGEPSEQFF.

This clonotype was detected ten times or more. The chain combines TRBV29-1 with TRBJ2-7, with D perhaps matching TRBD2 (6 bases). The V end lost 5 bases, the J end lost 3 bases, and 17 bases lay between the germline ends. This CDR3 has 14 amino acids. Germline values: CDR1 SQVTM, CDR2 ANQGSEA. This chain's CDR3 is CSVRTAEAGYEQYF. Written as DNA, the CDR3 is TGCAGCGTTAGGACGGCCGAAGCGGGCTACGAGCAGTACTTC.

The chain links TRBV3-1 to TRBJ2-2; 10 nucleotides line up with TRBD2. Germline CDR1 reads LGHDT; CDR2 reads YNNKEL (reference sequence). The CDR3 length is 16 residues. Trimming at V came to 1 base and at J to 6 bases, leaving 5 bases not matched to a gene. CDR3 sequence (DNA): TGTGCCAGCAGCCAAGCTCTAGCGGGAGAATCCGGGGAGCTGTTTTTT. This encodes CASSQALAGESGELFF.

Concerning this clonotype itself: It may be a read error: a sequence one base away is much more abundant. The genes are TRBV30 and TRBJ2-7; 13 nucleotides align to TRBD2. The CDR3 runs to 13 residues. V shed 8 bases and J 7 bases; nucleotides not matched to a gene: 8. In germline, CDR1 is GTSNPN, CDR2 SVGIG (reference sequence). The CDR3 region has the DNA TGTGCCCGGACTAGCGGGAGCGCTGATGAGCAGTACTTC. Amino acids: CARTSGSADEQYF.

This clonotype was recorded once. V gene TRBV24-1 combines with J gene TRBJ2-7; 9 bases match TRBD2. The ends lost 9 bases at V and 7 bases at J; junction bases unmatched: 24. Germline V gene lookup returns CDR1 KGHDR and CDR2 SFDVKD. The CDR3 loop spans 18 amino acids. The CDR3 DNA reads TGTGCCACCTCTTTTGCGGGCTCAGGACTAGCGAAACTGAATGAGCAGTACTTC. It encodes CATSFAGSGLAKLNEQYF.

A remark on this clonotype: One end of the junction is discordant with germline, which a read error may explain. The chain is built from TRBV7-2 and TRBJ2-5; D gene unclear. Germline-derived CDR1 and CDR2 are SGHTA and FQGNSA. The CDR3 runs to 15 residues. CDR3 in DNA: TGCGCCAGCAGCTTAGTTGCGAAGTCCTACAATGAGCAGTACTTC. Residues: CASSLVAKSYNEQYF.

With regard to this clonotype: One base away lies a much larger clone, so this may be a sequencing read error. CDR3: CASSHPGPGVISDEQYF. CDR3 coding DNA: TGTGCCAGCAGCCATCCCGGGCCGGGAGTAATCTCCGACGAGCAGTACTTC. The rearrangement links TRBV7-2 to TRBJ2-7, with D possibly being TRBD2 (6 bases). CDR1 is SGHTA and CDR2 is FQGNSA in the germline V gene. The CDR3 spans 17 residues.

V usage is TRBV19 and J usage is TRBJ2-1; TRBD2 agrees at 11 bases. Germline trimming cut 5 bases from V and 9 bases from J; bases unmatched to any gene: 9. This CDR3 has 15 amino acids. From germline, CDR1 is LNHDA and CDR2 SQIVND (reference sequence). CDR3 bases: TGTGCCAGTAGTTGGAGACTAGCGGGAATTCGTGAGCAGTTCTTC. Residues: CASSWRLAGIREQFF.

The gene calls are TRBV29-1 and TRBJ2-7; D is possibly TRBD2 (5 bases). The assigned J gene may be wrong: the sequence end matches TRBJ2-1 better. The CDR3 runs to 14 residues. Germline loops: CDR1 SQVTM, CDR2 ANQGSEA. The CDR3 region is CSAPMGVDMYEQFF. CDR3 sequence (DNA): TGCAGCGCTCCAATGGGAGTCGATATGTACGAGCAGTTCTTC.

This clonotype was recorded a few times. J is TRBJ2-5 and V is TRBV7-6; TRBD2 might be the D (7 bases). The V gene lost 7 bases and the J gene lost 4 bases, with 19 bases spanning the gap. Germline V gives CDR1 SGHVS, CDR2 FNYEAQ. This CDR3 is 15 amino acids long. The CDR3 spells CASNARGGFGETQYF. DNA of the CDR3: TGTGCCAGCAACGCAAGGGGGGGCTTTGGAGAGACCCAGTACTTC.

The chain has TRBV7-8 and TRBJ2-3; tentative D call: TRBD2 (6 bases). V was clipped by 5 bases and J by 6 bases, with 18 bases between them. The CDR3 sequence is 15 residues long. Germline assignment: CDR1 SGHVS and CDR2 FQNEAQ. The CDR3: CASSPPLAGGDTQYF. For the CDR3, the DNA is TGTGCCAGCAGCCCACCGTTAGCCGGGGGTGATACGCAGTATTTT.

The chain links TRBV20-1 to TRBJ1-1, with 7 bases that match TRBD1. This CDR3 has 13 amino acids. The J segment lost 11 bases and the V segment lost 6 bases, leaving 15 bases of the junction unmatched. Germline V lookup: CDR1 DFQATT, CDR2 SNEGSKA (reference sequence). CDR3 bases: TGCAGTGCCCGACAGGGAATCTATGGCATGGCTTTCTTT. Translating it yields CSARQGIYGMAFF.

The chain joins TRBV5-1 to TRBJ2-6; no firm D call. The germline V and J ends were trimmed by 6 bases and 4 bases, with 11 bases remaining between them. The CDR3 extends over 14 amino acids. Looked up from germline, CDR1 is SGHRS and CDR2 is YFSETQ. The CDR3 region is CASTRVIGANVLTF. CDR3 DNA sequence: TGCGCCAGCACACGAGTTATCGGGGCCAACGTCCTGACTTTC.

With regard to this clonotype: A much larger clone differs by one base, so this may be a read error. The genes are TRBV2 and TRBJ2-1; no definite D call. The germline V gene has CDR1 SNHLY and CDR2 FYNNEI. CDR3 length: 11 residues. The chain's CDR3 is CASGELDEQFF. CDR3 sequence (DNA): TGTGCCAGCGGTGAATTAGATGAGCAGTTCTTC.

Remarks on this clonotype: Its ends do not fully match the called genes, so a read error is possible. The chain combines TRBV12-3 or TRBV12-4 with TRBJ2-3; D is perhaps TRBD1 or TRBD2 (5 bases each). The CDR3 spans 14 residues. CDR3 sequence: CASRAGVGTGTQYF. The CDR3 nucleotides are TGTGCCAGCAGGGCCGGGGTCGGCACAGGTACGCAGTATTTT.

The J gene is TRBJ1-4, the V gene TRBV27; possible D gene TRBD1, 5 bases. The ends were cut back, 4 bases at V and 4 bases at J, with 10 bases in the middle. CDR1 is MNHEY and CDR2 is SMNVEV in the germline V gene (reference sequence). The CDR3 runs to 14 residues. The CDR3 here is CASSWDGGNEKLFF. Here the CDR3 DNA reads TGTGCCAGCAGTTGGGACGGCGGTAATGAAAAACTGTTTTTT.

This clonotype was recorded a few times. This rearrangement joins TRBV14 to TRBJ2-2; D unclear. Deletions cut 4 bases from V and 1 base from J, with 13 bases between. The CDR3 has 16 amino acids. The germline V gene has CDR1 SGHDN and CDR2 FVKESK. The CDR3 protein is CASSPQYLRNTGELFF. In nucleotides, the CDR3 is TGTGCCAGCAGCCCCCAATATTTGAGGAACACCGGGGAGCTGTTTTTT.

The chain employs TRBV12-3 or TRBV12-4 and TRBJ2-3; TRBD2 might be the D (7 bases). The CDR3 sequence is 18 residues long. V shed 3 bases and J shed 2 bases, with 21 bases lying between them. The CDR3, as DNA: TGTGCCAGCAGTTTCGAGGGGGGGACTCCCGATGCCACAGATACGCAGTATTTT. This encodes CASSFEGGTPDATDTQYF.

The chain joins TRBV3-1 to TRBJ2-5; 9 positions agree with TRBD1. The CDR3 loop spans 17 amino acids. After removal of 6 bases from V and 3 bases from J, the junction contained 14 bases not matched to a gene. Germline V gene lookup returns CDR1 LGHDT and CDR2 YNNKEL (reference sequence). As DNA, the CDR3 is TGTGCCAGCAGACGCGGTGGGTGGGACAGGGATGAAGAGACCCAGTACTTC. Translated: CASRRGGWDRDEETQYF.

This clonotype came up many times. This sequence joins TRBV29-1 and TRBJ1-2, with 8 bases that match TRBD1. The CDR3 runs 13 residues. The trim removed 5 bases at V and 4 bases at J, leaving 6 bases unmatched. Germline CDR1 reads SQVTM; CDR2 reads ANQGSEA. In DNA, the CDR3 is TGCAGCGTTCTACAGGGGGTCAGCTATGGCTACACCTTC. Protein product: CSVLQGVSYGYTF.

This clonotype was detected a few times. The genes are TRBV5-1 and TRBJ1-1; TRBD1 might be the D (6 bases). Germline assignment: CDR1 SGHRS and CDR2 YFSETQ. V was clipped by 0 bases and J by 3 bases, with 12 bases between them. The CDR3 loop spans 15 amino acids. In DNA form, the CDR3 reads TGCGCCAGCAGCTTGGCTGGGGGCTGGTACACTGAAGCTTTCTTT. It specifies CASSLAGGWYTEAFF.

This clonotype was picked up a small number of times. This chain uses TRBV20-1 with TRBJ2-7; 10 bases line up with TRBD2. Unmatched junction bases numbered 12, after V lost 2 bases and J lost 5 bases. This CDR3 comprises 16 residues. Germline CDR1 reads DFQATT; CDR2 reads SNEGSKA (reference sequence). Written as DNA, the CDR3 is TGCAGTGCTAGACTTACTAGCGGGGCGCACCCAAACGAGCAGTACTTC. This sequence encodes CSARLTSGAHPNEQYF.

A few counts support this clonotype. The V gene is TRBV10-3, the J gene TRBJ1-2; D uncertain. Trimming left V 6 bases short and J 4 bases short, with 9 bases between. CDR1 ENHRY and CDR2 SYGVKD come from the germline V gene. There are 12 residues in the CDR3. The CDR3 nucleotides read TGTGCCATCAGGGGCGATTTCTATGGCTACACCTTC. Protein sequence: CAIRGDFYGYTF.